Listed here are 12 T cell receptor beta chains from one sample, sequenced in a study of post-analysis software for immune sequencing data. Their antigens are not known. Incorporated into the TCR beta cDNA libraries were unique molecular identifiers, which served to reduce PCR and sequencing biases. TCRdb analysed the PCR reads with MiXCR anew, one entry per CDR3 protein. This sample has around 400,000 distinct CDR3 sequences, with 30% to 40% found just once. Notes on the study in general: The five TRBV segments detected at higher frequency in patients than in controls included TRBV5-6, TRBV5-1 and TRBV20-1.

The source material was blood. Receptor source: a girl under 10 years old with multiple sclerosis.

V and J are TRBV14 and TRBJ2-1; TRBD2 matches at 10 bases. Germline V gene sequence: CDR1 SGHDN, CDR2 FVKESK. The CDR3 totals 14 residues. Trimming took 5 bases from V and 6 from J; bases not matched to a gene: 4. DNA of the CDR3: TGTGCCAGCAGCGTGGGACTAGCGAGCAATGAGCAGTTCTTC. Translation gives CASSVGLASNEQFF. The full variable domain, with the rest looked up from reference TRBV14 and TRBJ2-1, is EAGVTQFPSHSVIEKGQTVTLRCDPISGHDNLYWYRRVMGKEIKFLLHFVKESKQDESGMPNNRFLAERTGGTYSTLKVQPAELEDSGVYFCASSVGLASNEQFFGPGTRLTVL.

This sequence joins TRBV27 and TRBJ2-7, with D possibly matching TRBD2 (5 bases). Trimming took 2 bases from V and 3 from J, leaving 14 bases between them. The CDR3 spans 15 residues. The germline gives CDR1 MNHEY, CDR2 SMNVEV (reference sequence). The CDR3 DNA reads as TGTGCCAGCAGTTTACAAGGACTGGGGAACTACGAGCAGTACTTC. This codes for CASSLQGLGNYEQYF.

The chain couples TRBV9 to TRBJ2-1; 13 nucleotides match TRBD2. The CDR3 has 18 residues. V trimming: 2 bases; J trimming: 6 bases; junction bases outside the gene matches: 11. CDR1 and CDR2 from the germline V gene are SGDLS and YYNGEE. The CDR3 loop reads CASSVEGVGTSGVNEQFF. The CDR3 DNA reads TGTGCCAGCAGCGTTGAGGGGGTGGGGACTAGCGGGGTCAATGAGCAGTTCTTC.

The sample holds one count of this clonotype. The chain carries TRBV20-1 and TRBJ2-4; D may be TRBD1 (6 bases). Germline V gives CDR1 DFQATT, CDR2 SNEGSKA (reference sequence). CDR3 length equals 15 residues. V gave up 0 bases and J gave up 6 bases, with 15 bases separating them. In nucleotides, the CDR3 is TGCAGTGCTAGAGATCCGAAGGGGGTTGGAAACATTCAGTACTTC. Protein sequence: CSARDPKGVGNIQYF.

The chain has TRBV28 and TRBJ2-7, with 14 bases fitting TRBD2. Germline-derived CDR1 and CDR2 are MDHEN and SYDVKM. The V and J ends lost 6 bases and 6 bases, in that order; junction bases with no gene match: 16. The CDR3 is made up of 18 amino acids. As DNA, the CDR3 is TGTGCCAGCAGCCCGCCCTGGGGACTAGCGGGAGTTATTGGCGAGCAGTACTTC. Its translation is CASSPPWGLAGVIGEQYF. Full variable domain (missing parts from reference TRBV28 and TRBJ2-7): DVKVTQSSRYLVKRTGEKVFLECVQDMDHENMFWYRQDPGLGLRLIYFSYDVKMKEKGDIPEGYSVSREKKERFSLILESASTNQTSMYLCASSPPWGLAGVIGEQYFGPGTRLTVT.

Comment on this clonotype: The conserved closing phenylalanine or tryptophan is absent in this CDR3, likely reflecting a read error. The gene calls are TRBV7-3 and TRBJ1-1; 8 bases fit TRBD1. The length of the CDR3 is 13 residues. Germline loops: CDR1 SGHTA, CDR2 FQGTGA. V was pared by 4 bases and J by 4 bases, with 2 bases of the junction left unmatched. CDR3 sequence reads: CASSSGTGTEAFL. The CDR3 region has the DNA TGTGCCAGCAGCTCCGGGACAGGCACTGAAGCTTTCCTT.

The chain uses TRBV20-1 and TRBJ1-5, with TRBD1 as a possible D gene (5 bases). Per the germline V gene, CDR1 is DFQATT and CDR2 is SNEGSKA (reference sequence). Trimming removed 5 bases at V and 2 bases at J, with 7 bases between. The CDR3 totals 12 residues. The DNA for the CDR3 is TGCAGTGCTCTACAGGGCAATCAGCCCCAGCATTTT. Encoded protein: CSALQGNQPQHF.

The genes are TRBV28 and TRBJ1-4; D perhaps matches TRBD1 (6 bases). V lost 3 bases to trimming and J lost 7 bases, with 12 bases between them. This CDR3 region has 14 residues. CDR1 and CDR2 from the germline V gene are MDHEN and SYDVKM. The CDR3 sequence is CASSFWGAGEKLFF. CDR3 nucleotides: TGTGCCAGCAGTTTCTGGGGGGCGGGTGAAAAACTGTTTTTT.

The chain carries TRBV28 and TRBJ2-1; 10 bases agree with TRBD2. Germline CDR1 and CDR2: MDHEN and SYDVKM. The CDR3 length is 16 residues. V was pared by 5 bases and J by 6 bases, with 10 bases of the junction left unmatched. DNA for the CDR3: TGTGCCAGCAGTCCCACTTCTAGCGGGAGCGTCAATGAGCAGTTCTTC. Encoded protein: CASSPTSSGSVNEQFF.

CDR3 loop: CASSPLSTRSSYNEQFF. CDR3 bases: TGTGCCAGCTCACCTCTATCGACCCGGAGCTCCTACAATGAGCAGTTCTTC. The rearrangement uses TRBV18 and TRBJ2-1; D is ambiguous. This CDR3 spans 17 amino acids. Trimming pared 3 bases from V and 0 bases from J, leaving 15 bases between. Germline CDR1 KGHSH, CDR2 LQKENI.

The chain carries TRBV10-3 and TRBJ2-5; D gene unclear. Looked up from germline, CDR1 is ENHRY and CDR2 is SYGVKD. Deletions cut 0 bases from V and 11 bases from J, with 13 bases between. The CDR3 runs to 13 residues. CDR3 protein: CAISESTNYQQYF. CDR3 in DNA: TGTGCCATCAGTGAGTCAACGAATTACCAGCAGTACTTC.

This clonotype was detected only a few times. This chain joins TRBV11-2 and TRBJ2-1, with D hard to call. The CDR3 has 15 amino acids. The V end was cut by 2 bases, the J end by 3 bases, with 11 bases between. Germline CDR1 and CDR2: SGHAT and FQNNGV. CDR3: CASSLSRADYNEQFF. For the CDR3, the DNA is TGTGCCAGCAGCTTAAGTCGCGCGGACTACAATGAGCAGTTCTTC.